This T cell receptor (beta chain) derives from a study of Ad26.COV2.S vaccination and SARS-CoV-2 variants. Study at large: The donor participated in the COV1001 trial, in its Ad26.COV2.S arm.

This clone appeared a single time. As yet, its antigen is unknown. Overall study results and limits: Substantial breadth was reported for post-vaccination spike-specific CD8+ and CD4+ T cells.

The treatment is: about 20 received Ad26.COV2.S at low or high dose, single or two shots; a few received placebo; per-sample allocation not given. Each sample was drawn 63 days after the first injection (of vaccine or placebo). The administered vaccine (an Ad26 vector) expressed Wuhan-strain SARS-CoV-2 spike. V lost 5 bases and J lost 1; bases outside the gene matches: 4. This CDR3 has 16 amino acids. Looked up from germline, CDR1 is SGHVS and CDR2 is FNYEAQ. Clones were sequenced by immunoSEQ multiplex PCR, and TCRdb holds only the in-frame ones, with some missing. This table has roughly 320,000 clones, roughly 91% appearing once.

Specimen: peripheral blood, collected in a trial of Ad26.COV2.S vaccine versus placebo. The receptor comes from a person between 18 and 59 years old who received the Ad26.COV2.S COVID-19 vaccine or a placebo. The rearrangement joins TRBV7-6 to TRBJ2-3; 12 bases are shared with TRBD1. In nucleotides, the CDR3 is TGTGCCAGCAGCAGGGGACAGGGGGCATGCACAGATACGCAGTATTTT. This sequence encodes CASSRGQGACTDTQYF.